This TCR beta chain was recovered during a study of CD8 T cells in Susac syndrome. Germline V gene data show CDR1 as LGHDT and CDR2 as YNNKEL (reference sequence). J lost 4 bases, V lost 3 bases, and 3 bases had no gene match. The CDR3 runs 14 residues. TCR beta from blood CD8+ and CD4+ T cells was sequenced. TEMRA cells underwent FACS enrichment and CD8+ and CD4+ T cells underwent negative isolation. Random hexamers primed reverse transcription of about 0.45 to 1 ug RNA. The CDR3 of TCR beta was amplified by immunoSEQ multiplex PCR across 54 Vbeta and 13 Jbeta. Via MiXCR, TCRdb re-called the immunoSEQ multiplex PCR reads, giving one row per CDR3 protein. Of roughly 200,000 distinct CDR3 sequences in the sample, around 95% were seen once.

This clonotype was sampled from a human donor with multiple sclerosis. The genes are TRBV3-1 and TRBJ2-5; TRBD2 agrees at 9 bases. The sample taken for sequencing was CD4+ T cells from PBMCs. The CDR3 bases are TGTGCCAGCAGCCAGAGCGGGGGGCCAGAGACCCAGTACTTC. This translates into CASSQSGGPETQYF.